The rows below give T cell receptor beta chains drawn from one sample of a study of OX40 agonist ivuxolimab in advanced cancers. Sequencing used immunoSEQ multiplex PCR; TCRdb keeps in-frame clones, though not all of them. The sample contains 60,000 or so clones, around 90% of which appear only once. Sequenced material: CD4+ or CD8+ T cells sorted from blood, taken in a trial of the OX40 agonist ivuxolimab. These receptor sequences come from an adult with an advanced solid tumor such as melanoma, head and neck, liver or kidney cancer. CDR3s leave out the opening cysteine and the closing phenylalanine or tryptophan. The order of the fields is J gene, V gene, CDR3 protein.

>TRBJ2-7|TRBV5-5
ASSPRTEAYEQY
>TRBJ1-5|TRBV6-5
ASSGWSQPQH
>TRBJ1-1|TRBV5-6
ASNQGLNTEAF
>TRBJ1-4|TRBV28
ASSWGTNEKLF
>TRBJ2-3|TRBV28
ASSGQGNTQY
>TRBJ2-3|TRBV5-6
ASSRMGVSTDTQY
>TRBJ2-2|TRBV6-6
ASRTGSTGELF
>TRBJ1-2|TRBV10-3
AISGSEGYGYT
>TRBJ2-7|TRBV30
AWSDFPPGLALYEQY
>TRBJ2-1|TRBV7-6
ASSLETSLF
>TRBJ1-5|TRBV5-1
ASSLGTGINQPQH
>TRBJ2-3|TRBV11-2
ASSLQLSTDTQY
>TRBJ1-4|TRBV5-1
ASSPGGTGVEKLF
>TRBJ2-1|TRBV29-1
SVEDQGSRVGYNEQF
>TRBJ1-5|TRBV10-2
ASSEVTDNQPQH
>TRBJ2-2|TRBV7-9
ASSLRRPRGTGELF
>TRBJ2-7|TRBV13
ASSPNRGITYEQY
>TRBJ2-7|TRBV2
AGLDPGQTYEQY
>TRBJ2-7|TRBV7-8
ASSLQFRSSYEQY
>TRBJ2-2|TRBV5-1
ASSPPKGQANTGELF
>TRBJ1-1|TRBV18
ASSFQGWTEAF
>TRBJ2-7|TRBV20-1
SARRSLEQY
>TRBJ2-7|TRBV4-3
ASSRHGQGDYEQY
>TRBJ2-7|TRBV19
ASSIASGGSSYEQY
>TRBJ1-6|TRBV7-8
ASSFGGASSYNSPLH
>TRBJ1-3|TRBV7-3
ASSRSGGNTIY
>TRBJ1-2|TRBV5-4
ASSGDGDNYGYT
>TRBJ2-2|TRBV5-1
ASSLQRGGTGELF
>TRBJ2-7|TRBV9
ASSAFGQGQYEQY
>TRBJ2-1|TRBV9
ASSVGGGTVNEQF
>TRBJ1-3|TRBV11-2
ASSLTGAGGNTIY
>TRBJ1-2|TRBV20-1
SVWDYGYT
>TRBJ1-6|TRBV2
ASKRDRGDSPLH
>TRBJ2-1|TRBV10-3
ASERGPNNEQF
>TRBJ2-5|TRBV7-7
ASSLVAGGWETQY
>TRBJ2-3|TRBV2
ASVLEAGVGTDTQY
>TRBJ2-5|TRBV11-2
ASNSLKRQGPETQY
>TRBJ2-7|TRBV30
AWSVPGTVGEQY
>TRBJ1-3|TRBV30
AWSWGAGNTIY
>TRBJ1-1|TRBV5-4
ASSSLDSTEAF
>TRBJ1-5|TRBV6-1
ASSDPGTGFASNQPQH
>TRBJ2-2|TRBV5-1
ASGQGAPNTGELF
>TRBJ1-2|TRBV19
ASCGAPGRNYGYT
>TRBJ1-4|TRBV28
ASSFQQTNEKLF
>TRBJ2-5|TRBV5-4
ASSQRQALQETQY
>TRBJ1-5|TRBV4-2
ASSQATGGYQPQH
>TRBJ1-1|TRBV28
ASRGQGNTEAF
>TRBJ2-1|TRBV5-5
ASSSGYQGTYNEQF
>TRBJ2-6|TRBV5-6
ASINQGQGPSGANVLT
>TRBJ1-4|TRBV10-3
AIRNTGTTNEKLF
>TRBJ2-3|TRBV18
ASSLLSRSSTDTQY
>TRBJ2-1|TRBV5-6
ASRARAFLRNEQF
>TRBJ2-5|TRBV7-9
ASSLGAGGETQY
>TRBJ2-7|TRBV28
ASSFTSDRSEQY
>TRBJ2-1|TRBV18
ASSPLTGGGEQF
>TRBJ2-2|TRBV6-4
ASSDSSRGGTGELF
>TRBJ2-5|TRBV5-8
ASSLRPGHRLQETQY
>TRBJ1-1|TRBV5-4
ASSPRQAEAF
>TRBJ1-4|TRBV7-6
ASSFSDSNEKLF